These 16 T cell receptor beta chains were all obtained from the same sample, sequenced in a study of beta chain features in type 1 diabetes. The study, taken as a whole, reports: All four CD4+ subsets of Type 1 diabetes patients contained TCRB CDR3s that were moderately but significantly shorter.

The investigators reverse transcribed all of the isolated RNA, so they sequenced expressed TCRB transcripts. The protocol was immunoSEQ multiplex PCR, while the TCRdb copy is restricted to in-frame clones and leaves out a portion. Of hundreds of thousands of clones in the sample, around an eighth were seen once. These TCRs are of unknown antigen specificity. Sequencing was carried out using naive CD4+ T cells from blood. The receptors come from a man younger than 30 with type 1 diabetes.

DNA of the CDR3: TGTGCCAGCAGCCCCCAGACTAATGAAAAACTGTTTTTT. Translated, it gives CASSPQTNEKLFF. The chain links TRBV7-9 to TRBJ1-4; no clear D gene. This CDR3 spans 13 amino acids. The ends were cut back, 5 bases at V and 2 bases at J, with 6 bases in the middle. Germline V lookup: CDR1 SEHNR, CDR2 FQNEAQ (reference sequence).

Comment on this clone: At the DNA level, this CDR3 is encoded by other sequences in the same sample as well. The chain links TRBV5-1 to TRBJ2-7; no reliable D call. V shed 0 bases and J shed 2 bases, with 6 bases lying between them. CDR1 and CDR2 (germline): SGHRS, YFSETQ. The CDR3 is 13 residues long. The CDR3 nucleotides read TGCGCCAGCAGCTTGGCAGGAACCTACGAGCAGTACTTC. Its translation: CASSLAGTYEQYF.

Regarding this clone: The germline gene is not matched at one end of the junction; a read error may be the cause. The chain is built from TRBV6-4 and TRBJ2-5; 10 bases agree with TRBD1. The CDR3 runs to 15 residues. Germline V gives CDR1 MRHNA, CDR2 SNTAGT. Written as DNA, the CDR3 is TGTACCAGCAGTGCCGTGACAGGGGGCGTAGAGACCCAGTACTTC. Protein product: CTSSAVTGGVETQYF.

The sample holds a few counts of this clone. The V call is TRBV6-5, the J call TRBJ2-7; 11 bases match TRBD1. Trimming removed 6 bases from V and 5 bases from J; junction bases left unmatched: 9. Germline-derived CDR1 and CDR2 are MNHEY and SVGAGI. This CDR3 region has 15 residues. CDR3 amino acids: CASSDPRTGGDEQYF. CDR3 in DNA: TGTGCCAGCAGCGACCCCCGGACAGGGGGCGACGAGCAGTACTTC.

The gene calls are TRBV14 and TRBJ2-7, with TRBD1 matching 8 bases. The CDR3 is 13 residues long. The V and J ends lost 6 bases and 1 base, in that order; junction bases with no gene match: 2. CDR1 and CDR2 from the germline V gene are SGHDN and FVKESK. DNA for the CDR3: TGTGCCAGCAGGAGACAGGGGTCCTACGAGCAGTACTTC. This encodes CASRRQGSYEQYF.

This clone was detected only a few times. The chain links TRBV18 to TRBJ1-1, with no clear D. Germline V gene sequence: CDR1 KGHSH, CDR2 LQKENI. The ends were cut back, 3 bases at V and 0 bases at J, with 11 bases in the middle. This CDR3 has 15 residues. The CDR3 sequence: CASSPSYSLNTEAFF. CDR3 DNA sequence: TGTGCCAGCTCACCGTCTTACTCCTTGAACACTGAAGCTTTCTTT.

The sample holds a few counts of this clone. Germline is not matched at one junction end, which may reflect a read error. The V gene is TRBV5-8, the J gene TRBJ2-7; D not resolved. This CDR3 contains 13 residues. In germline, CDR1 is SGHTS, CDR2 YDEGEE. For the CDR3, the DNA is TGTGCCAGCAGCTTGGGGGCTGTTAGGGTGGGCGTGTTC. It is translated as CASSLGAVRVGVF. Full variable domain (outside the CDR3, taken from reference TRBV5-8 and TRBJ2-7): EAGVTQSPTHLIKTRGQQATLRCSPISGHTSVYWYQQALGLGLQFLLWYDEGEERNRGNFPPRFSGRQFPNYSSELNVNALELEDSALYLCASSLGAVRVGVFGPGTRLTVT.

The rearrangement joins TRBV9 to TRBJ1-2; 8 nucleotides align to TRBD1. Germline V gives CDR1 SGDLS, CDR2 YYNGEE. V was clipped by 6 bases and J by 6 bases; unmatched bases: 7. The CDR3 is made up of 13 amino acids. The CDR3 nucleotides are TGTGCCAGCACCACTGACAGGGGCCATGGCTACACCTTC. This encodes CASTTDRGHGYTF.

The gene calls are TRBV9 and TRBJ2-7; D not resolved. CDR3 length: 13 amino acids. The V end lost 0 bases, the J end lost 3 bases, and 7 bases lay between the germline ends. The germline V gene encodes CDR1 SGDLS and CDR2 YYNGEE. The CDR3 DNA reads TGTGCCAGCAGCGTAGCTACGGGCTACGAGCAGTACTTC. Translated, it gives CASSVATGYEQYF.

V and J are TRBV11-2 and TRBJ2-1; maybe TRBD2 (6 bases). From germline, CDR1 is SGHAT and CDR2 FQNNGV. V shed 1 base and J shed 4 bases, with 11 bases lying between them. This CDR3 is 15 amino acids long. The CDR3 protein is CASSLGRELYNEQFF. The CDR3 nucleotides are TGTGCCAGCAGCTTAGGGCGGGAACTGTACAATGAGCAGTTCTTC.

The V call is TRBV19, the J call TRBJ2-1; 12 bases line up with TRBD1. Looked up from germline, CDR1 is LNHDA and CDR2 is SQIVND (reference sequence). CDR3 size: 15 residues. The J segment lost 7 bases and the V segment lost 5 bases, leaving 6 bases of the junction unmatched. CDR3 DNA: TGTGCCAGTAGTGCCGGGACAGGGGGCGGGAATGAGCAGTTCTTC. Translating it yields CASSAGTGGGNEQFF.

The gene calls are TRBV4-1 and TRBJ2-1; 8 nucleotides agree with TRBD2. The CDR3 has 17 residues. Germline V gene data show CDR1 as MGHRA and CDR2 as YSYEKL. Trimming took 5 bases from V and 12 from J; bases not matched to a gene: 21. CDR3 nucleotide sequence: TGCGCCAGCAGCTCCCATGTTCTCCCGGCAGCGGGAGAAGTGCAGTTCTTC. It yields the protein CASSSHVLPAAGEVQFF.

This chain uses TRBV4-2 with TRBJ1-5; a weak D match, TRBD1 (5 bases). This CDR3 has 16 amino acids. Germline CDR1 and CDR2: LGHNA and YNFKEQ. V lost 0 bases, J lost 3 bases, and 12 bases lay in between. Here the CDR3 reads CASSQDLRGSNQPQHF. As DNA, the CDR3 is TGTGCCAGCAGCCAAGATCTAAGGGGCTCCAATCAGCCCCAGCATTTT.

The rearrangement joins TRBV9 to TRBJ2-7; D unresolved. Germline V CDR1 and CDR2: SGDLS, YYNGEE. There are 15 residues in the CDR3. Trimming cost V 0 bases and J 10 bases, with 20 bases left between them. The CDR3 DNA reads TGTGCCAGCAGCGTAGAGGCCAGTTTTCCATCGAGACAGTACTTC. Encoded protein: CASSVEASFPSRQYF.

This sequence joins TRBV30 and TRBJ2-1; 8 bases map to TRBD1. CDR1 is GTSNPN and CDR2 is SVGIG in the germline V gene (reference sequence). Trimming cost V 3 bases and J 9 bases; bases outside gene matches: 7. CDR3 length: 13 amino acids. CDR3 amino acids: CAWSGTGVREQFF. CDR3 sequence (DNA): TGTGCCTGGAGCGGGACAGGCGTCCGTGAGCAGTTCTTC.

This clone turned up a few times. V and J are TRBV10-3 and TRBJ2-1; D unresolved. Germline assignment: CDR1 ENHRY and CDR2 SYGVKD. The CDR3 loop spans 11 amino acids. V lost 4 bases, J lost 10 bases, and 8 bases lay in between. The CDR3, as DNA: TGTGCCATCAGTGCTCTCGCGGAGCAGTTCTTC. Translating it yields CAISALAEQFF.